One sample yielded the 6 T cell receptor beta chains listed below, sequenced in a study of T cell changes during pregnancy in multiple sclerosis. The table came from immunoSEQ multiplex PCR; TCRdb's copy has only in-frame clones and leaves some out. The repertoire includes tens of thousands of clones, 80% to 95% of them detected once, and 1.4% sits in the top ten. This sample comprised peripheral blood, obtained in the second trimester of pregnancy. Every receptor here comes from a female donor with multiple sclerosis, enrolled in a pregnancy study.

This chain connects TRBV5-1 to TRBJ2-5; D remains unclear. V was pared by 4 bases and J by 4 bases, with 14 bases between. The germline gives CDR1 SGHRS, CDR2 YFSETQ. This CDR3 is built from 14 residues. This CDR3 is CASSPGSSAETQYF. Here the CDR3 DNA reads TGCGCCAGCAGCCCGGGTTCCAGCGCAGAGACCCAGTACTTC.

The V gene is TRBV6-1, the J gene TRBJ1-6; no clear D gene. Germline CDR1 MNHNS, CDR2 SASEGT. The CDR3 contains 11 residues. V lost 3 bases and J lost 11, with 5 bases in between. This chain's CDR3 is CASSDFTPLHF. CDR3 nucleotides: TGTGCCAGCAGTGACTTTACACCCCTCCACTTT.

This chain connects TRBV5-1 to TRBJ2-7; 8 nucleotides align to TRBD1. Germline CDR1 and CDR2: SGHRS and YFSETQ. V trimming: 2 bases; J trimming: 3 bases; junction bases outside the gene matches: 4. The CDR3 runs to 14 residues. Here the CDR3 DNA reads TGCGCCAGCAGCTTCGGGACAGGCGTCTACGAGCAGTACTTC. It specifies CASSFGTGVYEQYF. Variable domain in full (rest from reference TRBV5-1 and TRBJ2-7): KAGVTQTPRYLIKTRGQQVTLSCSPISGHRSVSWYQQTPGQGLQFLFEYFSETQRNKGNFPGRFSGRQFSNSRSEMNVSTLELGDSALYLCASSFGTGVYEQYFGPGTRLTVT.

V usage is TRBV19 and J usage is TRBJ2-7; 7 bases are shared with TRBD1. The V and J ends lost 3 bases and 4 bases, in that order; junction bases with no gene match: 12. CDR3 length: 16 amino acids. CDR1 and CDR2 (germline): LNHDA, SQIVND (reference sequence). CDR3 amino acids: CASSITTGDVGYEQYF. CDR3 DNA: TGTGCCAGTAGTATCACCACAGGGGACGTAGGTTACGAGCAGTACTTC.

CDR3 DNA sequence: TGTGCCAGCAGTTACTCGATCAGGGAGACCCAGTACTTC. Translated: CASSYSIRETQYF. This sequence joins TRBV6-6 and TRBJ2-5; D gene unclear. V lost 0 bases, J lost 5 bases, and 7 bases lay in between. The CDR3 has 13 amino acids. Germline values: CDR1 MNHNY, CDR2 SVGAGI (reference sequence).

V is TRBV2 and J is TRBJ1-1, with unresolved D. The CDR3 totals 13 residues. V was trimmed by 6 bases and J by 4 bases, leaving 12 bases between them. CDR1 is SNHLY, CDR2 FYNNEI, per germline. CDR3: CASRITVPTEAFF. As DNA, the CDR3 is TGTGCCAGCAGGATTACAGTCCCCACTGAAGCTTTCTTT.